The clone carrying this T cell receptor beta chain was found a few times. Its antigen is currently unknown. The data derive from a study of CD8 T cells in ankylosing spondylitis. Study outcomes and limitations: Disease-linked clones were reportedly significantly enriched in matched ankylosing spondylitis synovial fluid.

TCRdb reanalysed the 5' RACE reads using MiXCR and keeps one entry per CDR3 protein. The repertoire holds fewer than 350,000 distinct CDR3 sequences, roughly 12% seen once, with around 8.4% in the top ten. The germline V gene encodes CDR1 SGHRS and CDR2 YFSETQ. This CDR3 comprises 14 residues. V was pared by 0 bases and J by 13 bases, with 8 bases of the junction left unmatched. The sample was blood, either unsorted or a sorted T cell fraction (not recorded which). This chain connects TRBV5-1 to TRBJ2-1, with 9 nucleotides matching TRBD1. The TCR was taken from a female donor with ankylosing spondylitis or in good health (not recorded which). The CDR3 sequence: CASSLATGGGYQFF. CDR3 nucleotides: TGCGCCAGCAGCTTGGCCACAGGGGGCGGTTATCAGTTCTTC.